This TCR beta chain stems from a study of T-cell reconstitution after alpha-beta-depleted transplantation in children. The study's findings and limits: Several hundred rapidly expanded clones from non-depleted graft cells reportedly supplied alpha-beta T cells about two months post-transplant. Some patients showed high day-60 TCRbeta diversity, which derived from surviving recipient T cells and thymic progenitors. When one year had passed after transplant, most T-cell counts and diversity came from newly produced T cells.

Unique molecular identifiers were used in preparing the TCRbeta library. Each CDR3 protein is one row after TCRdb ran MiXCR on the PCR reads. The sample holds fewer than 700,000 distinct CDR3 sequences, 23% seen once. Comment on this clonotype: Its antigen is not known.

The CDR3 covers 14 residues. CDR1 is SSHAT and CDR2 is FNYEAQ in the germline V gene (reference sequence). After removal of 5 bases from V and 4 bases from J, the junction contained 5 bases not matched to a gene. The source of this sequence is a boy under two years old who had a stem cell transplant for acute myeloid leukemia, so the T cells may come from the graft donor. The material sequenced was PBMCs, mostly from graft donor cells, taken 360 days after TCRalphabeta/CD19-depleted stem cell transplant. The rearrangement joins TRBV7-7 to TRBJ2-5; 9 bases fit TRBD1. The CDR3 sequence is CASSQTGGGETQYF. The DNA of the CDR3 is TGTGCCAGCAGCCAGACAGGGGGTGGAGAGACCCAGTACTTC.